A single sample gave rise to the 29 T cell receptor beta chains below, sequenced in a study of T cells in Graves' hyperthyroidism and ophthalmopathy. The source material, RNA transcripts, was used to amplify TCR beta CDR3 regions. The TCR CDR3 was amplified in a first-round RT-PCR using the HTBI primer set. TCRdb analysed the multiplex PCR reads with MiXCR anew, one entry per CDR3 protein. Of about 600,000 distinct CDR3 sequences in the sample, roughly 15% were seen once. The specimen was blood. These TCRs come from a woman in her forties or fifties with Graves' ophthalmopathy.

This clonotype was observed many times. The V and J genes are TRBV28 and TRBJ2-3; D is possibly TRBD2 (5 bases). Trimming removed 5 bases from V and 0 bases from J, with 12 bases in between. The CDR3 loop spans 15 amino acids. Germline V lookup: CDR1 MDHEN, CDR2 SYDVKM. The CDR3 protein is CASSREYRSTDTQYF. The CDR3 DNA follows: TGTGCCAGCAGTAGGGAGTACCGGAGCACAGATACGCAGTATTTT.

The J gene is TRBJ2-1, the V gene TRBV7-2; D ambiguous. Trimming cost V 5 bases and J 8 bases, with 7 bases left between them. CDR3 length: 11 amino acids. Germline CDR1 reads SGHTA; CDR2 reads FQGNSA. The CDR3: CASSETHEQFF. For the CDR3, the DNA is TGTGCCAGCAGCGAAACCCATGAGCAGTTCTTC. Based on the CDR3 plus reference TRBV7-2 and TRBJ2-1, the full variable domain is GAGVSQSPSNKVTEKGKDVELRCDPISGHTALYWYRQSLGQGLEFLIYFQGNSAPDKSGLPSDRFSAERTGGSVSTLTIQRTQQEDSAVYLCASSETHEQFFGPGTRLTVL.

This clonotype occurred many times. The V and J genes are TRBV4-1 and TRBJ1-4, with TRBD1 as a possible D gene (6 bases). Trimming left V 0 bases short and J 7 bases short, with 12 bases between. The CDR3 covers 15 residues. Germline V gene sequence: CDR1 MGHRA, CDR2 YSYEKL. CDR3 coding DNA: TGCGCCAGCAGCCAAGACAGGGGAGCATCTGAAAAACTGTTTTTT. This translates into CASSQDRGASEKLFF.

The sample holds a few counts of this clonotype. The CDR3 is CASSIRGYGNYGYTF. CDR3 DNA sequence: TGTGCCAGTAGTATCCGGGGCTACGGCAACTATGGCTACACCTTC. The chain has TRBV19 and TRBJ1-2; D is perhaps TRBD1 (5 bases). V was clipped by 3 bases and J by 2 bases, with 13 bases between them. Germline CDR1 and CDR2: LNHDA and SQIVND (reference sequence). This CDR3 comprises 15 residues.

This clonotype was detected many times. The V gene is TRBV28, the J gene TRBJ2-4, with D hard to call. Trimming left V 2 bases short and J 5 bases short, with 7 bases between. CDR3 length: 13 amino acids. CDR1 MDHEN and CDR2 SYDVKM come from the germline V gene. CDR3 loop: CASSLGWENIQYF. The DNA for the CDR3 is TGTGCCAGCAGTTTAGGTTGGGAAAACATTCAGTACTTC.

This clonotype was detected many times. The rearrangement links TRBV13 to TRBJ2-7; 9 nucleotides align to TRBD1. Trimming at V came to 1 base and at J to 8 bases, leaving 9 bases not matched to a gene. This CDR3 has 15 amino acids. Germline CDR1 PRHDT, CDR2 FYEKMQ (reference sequence). Written as DNA, the CDR3 is TGTGCCAGCAGCTTAGCCGGGACAGGGATTACGAAGCAGTACTTC. It specifies CASSLAGTGITKQYF.

This clonotype was found many times. The V and J genes are TRBV28 and TRBJ2-1, with D tentatively TRBD2 (6 bases). Per the germline V gene, CDR1 is MDHEN and CDR2 is SYDVKM. CDR3 size: 15 residues. V lost 6 bases and J 6 bases, leaving 18 bases between the germline ends. This CDR3 is CASRPTGLPSNEQFF. The CDR3 bases are TGTGCCAGCAGACCGACGGGACTGCCAAGCAATGAGCAGTTCTTC. The full variable domain, its missing parts supplied by reference TRBV28 and TRBJ2-1, is DVKVTQSSRYLVKRTGEKVFLECVQDMDHENMFWYRQDPGLGLRLIYFSYDVKMKEKGDIPEGYSVSREKKERFSLILESASTNQTSMYLCASRPTGLPSNEQFFGPGTRLTVL.

A few counts support this clonotype. The gene calls are TRBV28 and TRBJ2-6, with D possibly TRBD1 on 6 matching bases. The CDR3 totals 15 residues. Germline CDR1 is MDHEN and CDR2 is SYDVKM. Trimming removed 5 bases from V and 3 bases from J, with 11 bases in between. The DNA of the CDR3 is TGTGCCAGCAGTGAACAGGGTCTTGGGGCCAACGTCCTGACTTTC. Translated: CASSEQGLGANVLTF.

There are many counts of this clonotype. The rearrangement links TRBV2 to TRBJ2-5, with D tentatively TRBD2 (6 bases). Per the germline V gene, CDR1 is SNHLY and CDR2 is FYNNEI. V was trimmed by 5 bases and J by 2 bases, leaving 15 bases between them. The CDR3 runs 15 residues. The CDR3 bases are TGTGCCAGCAGTACATCTAGCGTAATTCAAGAGACCCAGTACTTC. Translation gives CASSTSSVIQETQYF.

This clonotype was seen repeatedly, ten times or more. The genes are TRBV7-8 and TRBJ2-3; D is perhaps TRBD2 (6 bases). The CDR3 loop spans 15 amino acids. Per the germline V gene, CDR1 is SGHVS and CDR2 is FQNEAQ. Trimming stripped 3 bases from V and 4 bases from J, with 14 bases between. CDR3 nucleotides: TGTGCCAGCAGCTTGCCGGTCGGGAGTGCAGATACGCAGTATTTT. It is translated as CASSLPVGSADTQYF.

This clonotype was seen repeatedly, ten times or more. The DNA for the CDR3 is TGTGCCAGCAGTCACATCACGGCACTTAACACTGAAGCTTTCTTT. This sequence encodes CASSHITALNTEAFF. V is TRBV27 and J is TRBJ1-1; D gene unclear. The CDR3 contains 15 residues. Trimming left V 5 bases short and J 2 bases short, with 15 bases between. Germline assignment: CDR1 MNHEY and CDR2 SMNVEV (reference sequence).

Comments on this clonotype: Compared with germline, one end of the junction differs, possibly owing to a read error. The chain employs TRBV7-7 and TRBJ2-2; TRBD1 matches at 8 bases. The CDR3 sequence is 16 residues long. Germline CDR1 reads SSHAT; CDR2 reads FNYEAQ (reference sequence). The chain's CDR3 is CASSLHGGQGVGELFF. Here the CDR3 DNA reads TGTGCTAGCAGCTTACATGGCGGACAGGGCGTCGGGGAGCTGTTTTTT. The variable domain in full, with the rest retrieved from reference TRBV7-7 and TRBJ2-2, is GAGVSQSPRYKVTKRGQDVTLRCDPISSHATLYWYQQALGQGPEFLTYFNYEAQPDKSGLPSDRFSAERPEGSISTLTIQRTEQRDSAMYRCASSLHGGQGVGELFFGEGSRLTVL.

This clonotype was counted ten times or more. The V gene is TRBV20-1, the J gene TRBJ2-1, with D perhaps matching TRBD2 (5 bases). The germline CDR1 and CDR2 sequences are DFQATT and SNEGSKA (reference sequence). The CDR3 is made up of 15 amino acids. V gave up 3 bases and J gave up 3 bases, with 15 bases separating them. The CDR3: CSARKTGLSYNEQFF. The CDR3 DNA reads TGCAGTGCTAGGAAAACCGGACTGAGCTACAATGAGCAGTTCTTC.

In its sample, this clonotype was seen many times. This chain joins TRBV12-3 or TRBV12-4 and TRBJ1-3; no reliable D call. CDR3 size: 14 residues. V lost 5 bases and J lost 2, with 10 bases in between. CDR3 in DNA: TGTGCCAGCAGTCTCCGGACTACTGGAAACACCATATATTTT. It codes for CASSLRTTGNTIYF.

This clonotype was counted ten times or more. This sequence joins TRBV6-2 or TRBV6-3 and TRBJ2-1; TRBD1 matches at 8 bases. Trimming at V came to 2 bases and at J to 3 bases, leaving 9 bases not matched to a gene. The CDR3 runs to 17 residues. Germline CDR1 and CDR2: MNHEY and SVGEGT. For the CDR3, the DNA is TGTGCCAGCAGTTACCTTGGACAGGGCTCCCACTACAATGAGCAGTTCTTC. It specifies CASSYLGQGSHYNEQFF.

This clonotype was found a few times. The rearrangement joins TRBV3-1 to TRBJ2-2, with 9 positions matching TRBD2. The trim removed 4 bases at V and 4 bases at J, leaving 7 bases unmatched. Germline CDR1 is LGHDT and CDR2 is YNNKEL (reference sequence). The CDR3 totals 16 residues. CDR3 region: CASSPWTSDSTGELFF. CDR3 nucleotide sequence: TGTGCCAGCAGCCCCTGGACTAGCGATAGCACCGGGGAGCTGTTTTTT.

The genes are TRBV6-1 and TRBJ2-3; 12 bases match TRBD2. V lost 5 bases to trimming and J lost 0 bases; unmatched junction nucleotides: 6. The CDR3 is 17 amino acids. CDR1 and CDR2 (germline): MNHNS, SASEGT. In DNA form, the CDR3 reads TGTGCCAGCAGTCCAAATGGACTAGCGGGAAGCACAGATACGCAGTATTTT. It codes for CASSPNGLAGSTDTQYF.

This clonotype was picked up many times. The chain combines TRBV6-1 with TRBJ2-1; D might be TRBD1 (6 bases). The CDR3 is 15 amino acids. Trimming stripped 8 bases from V and 8 bases from J, with 22 bases between. Germline CDR1 and CDR2: MNHNS and SASEGT. CDR3 DNA: TGTGCCAGCGGTGGACAGCCTCACGTCGTCGATGAGCAGTTCTTC. Protein product: CASGGQPHVVDEQFF.

To note about this clonotype: This may be a read error, as it is one base from a much larger clone. The V call is TRBV12-5, the J call TRBJ1-5; TRBD1 matches at 7 bases. The V and J ends lost 6 bases and 6 bases, in that order; junction bases with no gene match: 14. The germline gives CDR1 LGHNT, CDR2 FRNRAP. The CDR3 runs to 16 residues. CDR3 sequence reads: CASGPRDSPQGQPQHF. The CDR3 DNA sequence: TGTGCTAGTGGCCCCAGGGACAGCCCACAAGGTCAGCCCCAGCATTTT.

This clonotype has ten or more counts. The gene calls are TRBV9 and TRBJ2-1, with unresolved D. Trimming cost V 0 bases and J 6 bases, with 7 bases left between them. Germline V gene lookup returns CDR1 SGDLS and CDR2 YYNGEE. The CDR3 is 13 residues long. The CDR3 loop is CASSVEWGNEQFF. In DNA, the CDR3 is TGTGCCAGCAGCGTAGAGTGGGGCAATGAGCAGTTCTTC.

This clonotype was seen ten or more times. The J gene is TRBJ2-7, the V gene TRBV5-1; 7 positions agree with TRBD1. With 4 bases clipped from V and 1 base from J, the junction kept 8 bases outside the gene matches. The CDR3 has 15 residues. In germline, CDR1 is SGHRS, CDR2 YFSETQ. As DNA, the CDR3 is TGCGCCAGCAGCGCCCAGGACAGGCCATCCTACGAGCAGTACTTC. The encoded protein is CASSAQDRPSYEQYF.

This clonotype was detected many times. This rearrangement joins TRBV28 to TRBJ2-7; maybe TRBD1 (6 bases). Germline V CDR1 and CDR2: MDHEN, SYDVKM. V lost 5 bases to trimming and J lost 2 bases, with 16 bases between them. This CDR3 has 15 amino acids. The CDR3 coding sequence is TGTGCCAGCAGTCATAATACCAGGGGAACCTACGAGCAGTACTTC. Translated, it gives CASSHNTRGTYEQYF.

The V and J genes are TRBV24-1 and TRBJ2-2; D tentatively reads TRBD1 or TRBD2 (5 bases each). Germline loops: CDR1 KGHDR, CDR2 SFDVKD. This CDR3 spans 15 amino acids. The V end was cut by 9 bases, the J end by 0 bases, with 13 bases between. The CDR3 nucleotides are TGTGCCACCCAAGGGACCGCCGCGAACACCGGGGAGCTGTTTTTT. Protein product: CATQGTAANTGELFF.

The chain couples TRBV7-3 to TRBJ2-2, with D perhaps TRBD2 (6 bases). The CDR3 is 16 amino acids. The germline gives CDR1 SGHTA, CDR2 FQGTGA. V was pared by 1 base and J by 5 bases, with 14 bases between. The CDR3 here is CASSLNPAGRTGELFF. The CDR3 nucleotides read TGTGCCAGCAGCTTAAATCCAGCGGGTAGGACCGGGGAGCTGTTTTTT.

This clonotype was counted many times. The chain combines TRBV2 with TRBJ2-3; 9 bases agree with TRBD2. The CDR3 covers 16 residues. Germline lookup yields CDR1 SNHLY and CDR2 FYNNEI. The V and J ends lost 4 bases and 2 bases, in that order; junction bases with no gene match: 7. The CDR3 loop reads CASSALQRGDTDTQYF. The CDR3 nucleotides read TGTGCCAGCAGTGCTTTACAGCGGGGGGACACAGATACGCAGTATTTT.

There are many counts of this clonotype. The chain has TRBV5-1 and TRBJ2-2; D might be TRBD1 (6 bases). The CDR3 extends over 15 amino acids. V lost 2 bases and J lost 3, with 11 bases in between. The germline V gene encodes CDR1 SGHRS and CDR2 YFSETQ. The CDR3 here is CASSFTGLDTGELFF. In DNA form, the CDR3 reads TGCGCCAGCAGCTTCACAGGGTTGGACACCGGGGAGCTGTTTTTT.

The sample holds many counts of this clonotype. The chain joins TRBV28 to TRBJ2-3; either TRBD1 or TRBD2 may supply D (5 bases each). The germline V gene has CDR1 MDHEN and CDR2 SYDVKM. Trimming took off 2 bases at V and 1 base at J, with 13 bases between the two ends. This CDR3 is built from 16 residues. CDR3 loop: CASSLRAGAGTDTQYF. The CDR3 nucleotides read TGTGCCAGCAGTTTACGGGCCGGGGCCGGCACAGATACGCAGTATTTT.

This clonotype was detected ten times or more. The chain has TRBV28 and TRBJ1-4; the D gene is possibly TRBD1 (5 bases). CDR3 size: 16 residues. Germline values: CDR1 MDHEN, CDR2 SYDVKM. The ends were cut back, 6 bases at V and 0 bases at J, with 14 bases in the middle. In DNA form, the CDR3 reads TGTGCCAGCAGACCCGCGGGACGGCCAACTAATGAAAAACTGTTTTTT. This codes for CASRPAGRPTNEKLFF.

The rearrangement joins TRBV7-2 to TRBJ2-3; 9 nucleotides line up with TRBD1. V lost 5 bases to trimming and J lost 6 bases; unmatched junction nucleotides: 6. The CDR3 has 14 residues. The germline gives CDR1 SGHTA, CDR2 FQGNSA. In nucleotides, the CDR3 is TGTGCCAGCAGCCTCAGGACAGGGGTGGATACGCAGTATTTT. Protein product: CASSLRTGVDTQYF.